This entry lists 24 T cell receptor beta chains sequenced from one sample in a study of monozygotic twins with inflammatory bowel disease (dated by TCRdb to between 2018 and 2021). Libraries were made using 5' RACE. Sequencing took place on an Illumina HiSeq 2500. Based on TCRdb reprocessing of the reads, there is one entry per CDR3 protein sequence, and DNA is missing. The table held for this sample gives about 210,000 distinct CDR3 sequences. In total, the top ten clones hold around 1.5% of the sample. Sequencing was carried out using blood. These receptors all come from a human donor with ulcerative colitis or Crohn's disease, or a healthy co-twin of an affected twin (not recorded which).

The chain links TRBV5-1 to TRBJ1-2. There are 16 residues in the CDR3. Germline CDR1 is SGHRS and CDR2 is YFSETQ. This CDR3 reads CASSSGQGRSGYGYTF.

The genes are TRBV12-3 or TRBV12-4 and TRBJ2-3. CDR3 length equals 15 residues. CDR3 loop: CASSLPESGTDTQYF.

The rearrangement links TRBV5-1 to TRBJ2-7. Germline V gene lookup returns CDR1 SGHRS and CDR2 YFSETQ. The CDR3 sequence is 14 residues long. CDR3 amino acids: CASSHPNSFAEQYF.

V usage is TRBV20-1 and J usage is TRBJ1-4; no DNA is available, so the TRBD1 call from TCRdb remains unchecked. Germline CDR1 is DFQATT and CDR2 is SNEGSKA (reference sequence). CDR3 length: 16 amino acids. Here the CDR3 reads CSARAVQGPSGEKLFF.

The rearrangement joins TRBV6-1 to TRBJ2-1; TCRdb's D call, TRBD1, is unchecked because there is no DNA. This CDR3 is 15 amino acids long. Germline CDR1 reads MNHNS; CDR2 reads SASEGT. This chain's CDR3 is CASTLLGQGPNEQFF.

This CDR3 is CASSLLRGSGNTEAFF. V usage is TRBV5-6 and J usage is TRBJ1-1; no DNA is available, so the TRBD1 call from TCRdb remains unchecked. The CDR3 runs to 16 residues. Germline V gene data show CDR1 as SGHDT and CDR2 as YYEEEE.

V and J are TRBV13 and TRBJ1-1; TCRdb's D gene call, TRBD1, goes unchecked for lack of DNA. The CDR3 covers 14 residues. Per the germline V gene, CDR1 is PRHDT and CDR2 is FYEKMQ (reference sequence). The CDR3 spells CASSSRDRSTEAFF.

V gene TRBV29-1 combines with J gene TRBJ2-3; checking the TCRdb D call of TRBD1 is not possible without DNA. The germline gives CDR1 SQVTM, CDR2 ANQGSEA. The CDR3 runs 13 residues. The CDR3 here is CSVDEGAGDTQYF.

The chain couples TRBV7-6 to TRBJ2-2. The V gene's germline CDR1 is SGHVS and CDR2 FNYEAQ. The CDR3 consists of 15 residues. The CDR3 sequence: CASSLESGVAGELFF. Full variable domain (rest looked up from reference TRBV7-6 and TRBJ2-2): GAGVSQSPRYKVTKRGQDVALRCDPISGHVSLYWYRQALGQGPEFLTYFNYEAQQDKSGLPNDRFSAERPEGSISTLTIQRTEQRDSAMYRCASSLESGVAGELFFGEGSRLTVL.

V gene TRBV7-2 combines with J gene TRBJ2-3; there is no DNA to check the TCRdb D call of TRBD2. Germline assignment: CDR1 SGHTA and CDR2 FQGNSA. This CDR3 is 16 amino acids long. CDR3 in amino acids: CASRVGLAGPTDTQYF.

The CDR3 is CASSALAGGVDTQYF. The chain links TRBV7-2 to TRBJ2-3; as DNA is missing, the TRBD2 call by TCRdb cannot be tested. The CDR3 runs to 15 residues. CDR1 SGHTA and CDR2 FQGNSA come from the germline V gene.

The chain uses TRBV5-1 and TRBJ2-1; absent DNA, TCRdb's TRBD2 call cannot be checked. Germline CDR1 reads SGHRS; CDR2 reads YFSETQ. This CDR3 spans 13 amino acids. The CDR3 sequence: CASYPSGVNEQFF. Together with reference TRBV5-1 and TRBJ2-1, the CDR3 gives the full variable domain: KAGVTQTPRYLIKTRGQQVTLSCSPISGHRSVSWYQQTPGQGLQFLFEYFSETQRNKGNFPGRFSGRQFSNSRSEMNVSTLELGDSALYLCASYPSGVNEQFFGPGTRLTVL.

CDR3 in amino acids: CASSSGQSDQKSSYNEQFF. The rearrangement uses TRBV5-1 and TRBJ2-1; TCRdb calls TRBD1, which cannot be checked without DNA. CDR3 length: 19 amino acids. Germline CDR1 and CDR2: SGHRS and YFSETQ.

The chain recombines TRBV3-1 with TRBJ1-6. Looked up from germline, CDR1 is LGHDT and CDR2 is YNNKEL (reference sequence). The CDR3 runs 15 residues. Here the CDR3 reads CASSQDLNRASPLHF.

V gene TRBV7-9 combines with J gene TRBJ2-7; there is no DNA to check the TCRdb D call of TRBD1. Germline-derived CDR1 and CDR2 are SEHNR and FQNEAQ (reference sequence). CDR3 size: 12 residues. This chain's CDR3 is CASRPPAGVEYF.

V usage is TRBV20-1 and J usage is TRBJ2-1; TCRdb lists TRBD1, though no DNA is available to test this call. The CDR3 is 12 amino acids. Germline values: CDR1 DFQATT, CDR2 SNEGSKA (reference sequence). The CDR3 sequence: CSARGTGHEQFF.

The chain is built from TRBV20-1 and TRBJ2-2. Germline CDR1 and CDR2: DFQATT and SNEGSKA (reference sequence). The CDR3 length is 13 residues. CDR3 residues: CSASHGDTGELFF.

CDR3 loop: CASSLTGNSPLHF. The rearrangement joins TRBV7-2 to TRBJ1-6; checking the TCRdb D call of TRBD1 is not possible without DNA. This CDR3 is 13 amino acids long. Germline V gene lookup returns CDR1 SGHTA and CDR2 FQGNSA.

The gene calls are TRBV29-1 and TRBJ1-2; TCRdb names TRBD1, which stays unverified in the absence of DNA. The CDR3 is made up of 14 amino acids. Germline CDR1 SQVTM, CDR2 ANQGSEA. The CDR3 sequence: CSVEAGNFNYGYTF.

The V gene is TRBV7-2, the J gene TRBJ1-1. The CDR3 covers 14 residues. Germline V gene sequence: CDR1 SGHTA, CDR2 FQGNSA. This CDR3 reads CASSLVGANTEAFF.

The chain links TRBV11-2 to TRBJ2-7; there is no DNA to check the TCRdb D call of TRBD2. There are 16 residues in the CDR3. Germline V lookup: CDR1 SGHAT, CDR2 FQNNGV. CDR3 protein: CASANPPSGFSYEQYF.

V usage is TRBV15 and J usage is TRBJ1-4; TCRdb lists TRBD1, though no DNA is available to test this call. The CDR3 sequence is 17 residues long. The germline gives CDR1 LNHNV, CDR2 YYDKDF (reference sequence). The CDR3 sequence: CATSRSPTLATNEKLFF.

This chain connects TRBV4-1 to TRBJ1-2; without DNA, the TCRdb call of TRBD1 cannot be checked. Looked up from germline, CDR1 is MGHRA and CDR2 is YSYEKL. The CDR3 extends over 13 amino acids. This CDR3 is CASSPDRYEGYTF.

CDR3: CSARGLQENQPQHF. The rearrangement uses TRBV20-1 and TRBJ1-5; the TCRdb D gene call, TRBD1, has no DNA to confirm it. Germline V lookup: CDR1 DFQATT, CDR2 SNEGSKA (reference sequence). This CDR3 comprises 14 residues.